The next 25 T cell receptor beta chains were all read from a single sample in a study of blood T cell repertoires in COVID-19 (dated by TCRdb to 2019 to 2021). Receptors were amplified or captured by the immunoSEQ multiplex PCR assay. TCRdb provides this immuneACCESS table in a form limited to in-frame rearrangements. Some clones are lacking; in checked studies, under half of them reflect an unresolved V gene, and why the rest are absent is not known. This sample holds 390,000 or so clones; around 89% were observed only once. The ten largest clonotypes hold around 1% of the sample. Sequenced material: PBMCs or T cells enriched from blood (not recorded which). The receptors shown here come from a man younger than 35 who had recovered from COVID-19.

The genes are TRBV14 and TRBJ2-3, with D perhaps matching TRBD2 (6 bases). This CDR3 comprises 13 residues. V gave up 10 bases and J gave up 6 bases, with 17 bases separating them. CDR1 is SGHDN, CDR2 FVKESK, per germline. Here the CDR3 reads CATQFGGSDTQYF. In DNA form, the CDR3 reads TGTGCCACCCAATTCGGGGGTTCGGATACGCAGTATTTT.

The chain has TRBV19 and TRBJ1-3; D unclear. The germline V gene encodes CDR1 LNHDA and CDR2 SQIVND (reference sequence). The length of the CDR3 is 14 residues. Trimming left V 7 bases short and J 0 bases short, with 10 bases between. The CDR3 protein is CASNTINSGNTIYF. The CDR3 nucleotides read TGTGCCAGTAATACTATAAACTCTGGAAACACCATATATTTT.

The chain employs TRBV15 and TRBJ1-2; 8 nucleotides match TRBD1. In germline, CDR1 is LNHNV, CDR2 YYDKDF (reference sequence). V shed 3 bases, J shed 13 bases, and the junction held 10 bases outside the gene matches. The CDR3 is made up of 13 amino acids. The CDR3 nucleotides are TGTGCCACCAGCAGCGGGGGAGACAGGGGTTCCACCTTC. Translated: CATSSGGDRGSTF.

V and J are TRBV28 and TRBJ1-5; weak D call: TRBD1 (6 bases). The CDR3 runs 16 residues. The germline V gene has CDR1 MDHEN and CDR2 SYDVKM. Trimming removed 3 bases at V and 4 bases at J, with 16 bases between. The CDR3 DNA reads TGTGCCAGCAGTTTCTTTGGCAGGGGCAGAAATCAGCCCCAGCATTTT. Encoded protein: CASSFFGRGRNQPQHF.

The CDR3 bases are TGTGCCAGCAGCTTAGTGGGTCCTAGCACGGTGGAGACCCAGTACTTC. Translation: CASSLVGPSTVETQYF. The gene calls are TRBV7-2 and TRBJ2-5; D might be TRBD2 (5 bases). The CDR3 consists of 16 residues. Trimming cost V 1 base and J 5 bases, with 17 bases left between them. Per the germline V gene, CDR1 is SGHTA and CDR2 is FQGNSA.

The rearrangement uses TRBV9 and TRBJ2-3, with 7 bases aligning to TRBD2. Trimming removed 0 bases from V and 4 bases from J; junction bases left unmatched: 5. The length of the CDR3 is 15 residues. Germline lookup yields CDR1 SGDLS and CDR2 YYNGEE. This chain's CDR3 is CASSVEGLFSDTQYF. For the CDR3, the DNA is TGTGCCAGCAGCGTAGAGGGACTATTTTCAGATACGCAGTATTTT.

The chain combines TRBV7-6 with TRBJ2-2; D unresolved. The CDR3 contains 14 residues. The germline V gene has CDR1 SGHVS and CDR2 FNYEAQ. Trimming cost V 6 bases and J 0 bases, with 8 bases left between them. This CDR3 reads CASREQPNTGELFF. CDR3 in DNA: TGTGCCAGCAGAGAACAGCCGAACACCGGGGAGCTGTTTTTT.

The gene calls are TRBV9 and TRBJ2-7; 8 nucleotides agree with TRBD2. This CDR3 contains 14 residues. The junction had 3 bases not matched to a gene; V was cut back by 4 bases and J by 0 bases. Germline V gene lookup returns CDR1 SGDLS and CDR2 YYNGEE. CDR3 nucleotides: TGTGCCAGCAGCCTTAGCGGGGACTCCTACGAGCAGTACTTC. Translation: CASSLSGDSYEQYF.

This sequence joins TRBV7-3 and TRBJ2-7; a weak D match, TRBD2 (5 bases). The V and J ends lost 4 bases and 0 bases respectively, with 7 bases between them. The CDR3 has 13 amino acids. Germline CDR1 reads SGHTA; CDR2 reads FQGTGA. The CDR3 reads CASSSGSSYEQYF. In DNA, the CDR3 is TGTGCCAGCAGCTCGGGGAGCTCCTACGAGCAGTACTTC.

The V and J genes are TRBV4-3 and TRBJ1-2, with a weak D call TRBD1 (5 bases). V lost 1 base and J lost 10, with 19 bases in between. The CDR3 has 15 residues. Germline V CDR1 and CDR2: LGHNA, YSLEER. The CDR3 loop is CASSQVHGTSPHYTF. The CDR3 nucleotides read TGCGCCAGCAGCCAAGTCCACGGGACTTCGCCACACTACACCTTC.

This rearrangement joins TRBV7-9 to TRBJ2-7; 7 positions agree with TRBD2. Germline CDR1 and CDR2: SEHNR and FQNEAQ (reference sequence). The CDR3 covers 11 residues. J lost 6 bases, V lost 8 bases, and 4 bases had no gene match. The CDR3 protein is CASSGGGEQYF. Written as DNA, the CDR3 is TGTGCCAGCTCGGGGGGAGGCGAGCAGTACTTC.

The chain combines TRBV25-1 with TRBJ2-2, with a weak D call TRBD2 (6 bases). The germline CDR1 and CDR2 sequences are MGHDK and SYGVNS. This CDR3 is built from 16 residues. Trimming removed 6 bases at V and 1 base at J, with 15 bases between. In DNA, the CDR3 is TGTGCCAGCAGCGCCTTCGGGGGAGGGAACACCGGGGAGCTGTTTTTT. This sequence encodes CASSAFGGGNTGELFF.

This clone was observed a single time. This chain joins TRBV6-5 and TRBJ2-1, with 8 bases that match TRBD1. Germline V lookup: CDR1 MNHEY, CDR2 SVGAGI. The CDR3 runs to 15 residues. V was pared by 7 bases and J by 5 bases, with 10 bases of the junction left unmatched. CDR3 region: CASIRGQGSNNEQFF. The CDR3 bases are TGTGCCAGCATCCGCGGACAGGGAAGCAACAATGAGCAGTTCTTC.

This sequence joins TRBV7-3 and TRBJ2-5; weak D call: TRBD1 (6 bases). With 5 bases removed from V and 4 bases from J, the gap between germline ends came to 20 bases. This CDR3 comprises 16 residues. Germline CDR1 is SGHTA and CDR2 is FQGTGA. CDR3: CASSPLGQGLRETQYF. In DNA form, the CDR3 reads TGTGCCAGCAGCCCACTGGGGCAGGGGCTCCGAGAGACCCAGTACTTC.

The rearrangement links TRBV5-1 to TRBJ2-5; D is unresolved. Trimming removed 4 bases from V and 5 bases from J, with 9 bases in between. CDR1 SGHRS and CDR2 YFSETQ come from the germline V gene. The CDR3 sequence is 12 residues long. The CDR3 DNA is TGCGCCAGCAGCATCGAGTGGGAGACCCAGTACTTC. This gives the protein CASSIEWETQYF.

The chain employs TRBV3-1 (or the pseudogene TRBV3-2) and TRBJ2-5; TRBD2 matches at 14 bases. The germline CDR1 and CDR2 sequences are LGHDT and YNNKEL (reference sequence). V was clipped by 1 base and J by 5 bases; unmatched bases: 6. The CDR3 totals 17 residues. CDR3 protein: CASSQGTSGRIRETQYF. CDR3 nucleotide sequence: TGTGCCAGCAGCCAAGGGACTAGCGGGAGGATTAGGGAGACCCAGTACTTC.

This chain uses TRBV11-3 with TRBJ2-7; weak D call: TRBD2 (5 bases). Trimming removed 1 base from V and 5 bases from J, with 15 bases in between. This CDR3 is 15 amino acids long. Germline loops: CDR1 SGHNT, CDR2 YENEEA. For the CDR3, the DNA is TGTGCCAGCAGCTTAGGACTCGGGGTGTTGGACGAGCAGTACTTC. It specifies CASSLGLGVLDEQYF.

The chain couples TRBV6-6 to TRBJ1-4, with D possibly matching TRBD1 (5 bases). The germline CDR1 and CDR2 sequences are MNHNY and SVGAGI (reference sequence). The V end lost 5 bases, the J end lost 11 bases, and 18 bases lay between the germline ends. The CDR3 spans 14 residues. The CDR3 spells CASSRRTGVGKLFF. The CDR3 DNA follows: TGTGCCAGCAGTCGGAGAACAGGCGTCGGCAAACTGTTTTTT.

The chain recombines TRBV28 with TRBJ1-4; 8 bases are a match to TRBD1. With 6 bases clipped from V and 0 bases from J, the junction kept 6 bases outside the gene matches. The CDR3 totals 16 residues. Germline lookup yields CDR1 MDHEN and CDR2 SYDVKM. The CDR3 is CASRPTGVATNEKLFF. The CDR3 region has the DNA TGTGCCAGCAGGCCGACAGGGGTAGCAACTAATGAAAAACTGTTTTTT.

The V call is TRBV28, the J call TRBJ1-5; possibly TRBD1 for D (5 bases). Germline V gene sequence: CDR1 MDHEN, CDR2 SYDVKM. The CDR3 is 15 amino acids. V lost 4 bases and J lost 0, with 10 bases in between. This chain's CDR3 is CASSSGKASNQPQHF. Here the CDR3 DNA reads TGTGCCAGCAGTTCAGGGAAGGCTAGCAATCAGCCCCAGCATTTT.

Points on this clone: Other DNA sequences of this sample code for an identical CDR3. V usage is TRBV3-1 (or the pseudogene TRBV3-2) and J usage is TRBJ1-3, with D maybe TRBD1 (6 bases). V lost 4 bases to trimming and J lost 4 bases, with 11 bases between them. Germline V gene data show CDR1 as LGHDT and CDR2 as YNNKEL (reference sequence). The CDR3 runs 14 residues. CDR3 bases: TGTGCCAGCAGCCGAACAGGGTCGGGAAACACCATATATTTT. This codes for CASSRTGSGNTIYF.

Here the CDR3 DNA reads TGTGCCAGCACTCGGGACAGGGGCGAATCACCCCTCCACTTT. It specifies CASTRDRGESPLHF. The chain is built from TRBV2 and TRBJ1-6; 10 nucleotides match TRBD1. Germline V gives CDR1 SNHLY, CDR2 FYNNEI. The CDR3 is made up of 14 amino acids. Unmatched junction bases numbered 7, after V lost 7 bases and J lost 10 bases.

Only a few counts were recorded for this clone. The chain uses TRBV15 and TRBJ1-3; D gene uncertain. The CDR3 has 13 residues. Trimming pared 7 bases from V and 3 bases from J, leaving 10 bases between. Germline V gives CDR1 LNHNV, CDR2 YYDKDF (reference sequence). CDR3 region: CATTEGFGNTIYF. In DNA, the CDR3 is TGTGCCACCACGGAGGGTTTTGGAAACACCATATATTTT.

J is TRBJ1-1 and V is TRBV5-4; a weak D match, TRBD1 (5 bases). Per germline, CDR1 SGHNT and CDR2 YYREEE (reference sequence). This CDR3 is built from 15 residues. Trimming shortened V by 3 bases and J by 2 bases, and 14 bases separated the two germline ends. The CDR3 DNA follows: TGTGCCAGCAGCTCGCGCAGGGATGATAACACTGAAGCTTTCTTT. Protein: CASSSRRDDNTEAFF.

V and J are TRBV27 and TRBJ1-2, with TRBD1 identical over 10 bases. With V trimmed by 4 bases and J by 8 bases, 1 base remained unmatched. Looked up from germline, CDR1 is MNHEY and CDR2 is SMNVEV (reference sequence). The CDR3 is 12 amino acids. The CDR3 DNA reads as TGTGCCAGCAGTTCGACAGGGGGCGGCTACACCTTC. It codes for CASSSTGGGYTF.